Reported below is one T cell receptor beta chain. Data came from immunoSEQ multiplex PCR; TCRdb stores just in-frame clones and leaves some out. The repertoire holds about 220,000 clones, with over 90% as singletons. These data come from a study of control samples from healthy donors and cancer patients. The CDR3 sequence is 13 residues long. V lost 3 bases and J lost 8; bases outside the gene matches: 6. Per the germline V gene, CDR1 is MDHEN and CDR2 is SYDVKM. This receptor was obtained from a man aged 50 to 59 in good health. The chain is built from TRBV28 and TRBJ1-1; 7 bases match TRBD1. Source material: blood. The CDR3 here is CASSFLDRTEAFF. CDR3 nucleotides: TGTGCCAGCAGTTTCCTGGACAGGACGGAAGCTTTCTTT.